These 27 T cell receptor beta chains came from one sample sequenced in a study of post-analysis software for immune sequencing data. Study conclusions and caveats: In patients, TRBV5-6, TRBV5-1 and TRBV20-1 belonged to four or five TRBV segments found more frequently than in controls.

Unique molecular identifiers tagged the TCR beta cDNA libraries. A single record per CDR3 protein comes from TCRdb applying MiXCR to the PCR reads. In the table there are around 440,000 distinct CDR3 sequences, under 55% of which are singletons. No antigen has been identified for these receptors. The sample taken for sequencing was blood. Every receptor here comes from a girl aged 5-17 years with multiple sclerosis.

This chain joins TRBV7-2 and TRBJ2-1; D is possibly TRBD2 (5 bases). The ends were cut back, 2 bases at V and 2 bases at J, with 13 bases in the middle. CDR1 and CDR2 from the germline V gene are SGHTA and FQGNSA. The CDR3 spans 16 residues. The CDR3 sequence is CASSLTRTVPYNEQFF. Here the CDR3 DNA reads TGTGCCAGCAGCTTAACTAGGACGGTGCCCTACAATGAGCAGTTCTTC.

J is TRBJ2-5 and V is TRBV15, with 10 bases identical to TRBD2. CDR1 LNHNV and CDR2 YYDKDF come from the germline V gene (reference sequence). CDR3 length equals 16 residues. Trimming removed 0 bases from V and 2 bases from J; junction bases left unmatched: 3. The CDR3 region has the DNA TGTGCCACCAGCAGAGATCCAGCGGGAGGGCAAGAGACCCAGTACTTC. This sequence encodes CATSRDPAGGQETQYF.

The rearrangement joins TRBV20-1 to TRBJ2-5; 7 bases agree with TRBD2. The CDR3 extends over 15 amino acids. Germline V gene lookup returns CDR1 DFQATT and CDR2 SNEGSKA (reference sequence). Trimming took 5 bases from V and 4 from J; bases not matched to a gene: 13. The CDR3 spells CSAGGGAREGETQYF. Here the CDR3 DNA reads TGCAGTGCTGGTGGGGGAGCGAGGGAGGGAGAGACCCAGTACTTC.

This rearrangement joins TRBV12-3 or TRBV12-4 to TRBJ2-4; 9 bases fit TRBD2. The ends lost 5 bases at V and 13 bases at J; junction bases unmatched: 12. The CDR3 extends over 14 amino acids. This CDR3 is CASSGRVAGEKQYF. The CDR3 region has the DNA TGTGCCAGCAGTGGCCGAGTAGCGGGAGAAAAGCAGTACTTC.

The J gene is TRBJ1-2, the V gene TRBV29-1; D not resolved. The V end was cut by 6 bases, the J end by 1 base, with 9 bases between. Germline V gene sequence: CDR1 SQVTM, CDR2 ANQGSEA. The CDR3 extends over 12 amino acids. The CDR3: CSVRSFNYGYTF. The CDR3 DNA reads TGCAGCGTGAGGTCGTTTAACTATGGCTACACCTTC.

The V gene is TRBV10-3, the J gene TRBJ2-7; 7 bases are a match to TRBD1. The CDR3 covers 14 residues. Germline assignment: CDR1 ENHRY and CDR2 SYGVKD. Trimming cost V 6 bases and J 2 bases; bases outside gene matches: 7. The CDR3 region is CAIRGDSRTYEQYF. The CDR3 DNA reads as TGTGCCATCAGGGGGGACAGCCGTACCTACGAGCAGTACTTC.

This clonotype occurred a few times. In nucleotides, the CDR3 is TGCAGTGCTAGAGATGCCCTCTACAATGAGCAGTTCTTC. It yields the protein CSARDALYNEQFF. The chain combines TRBV20-1 with TRBJ2-1, with D uncertain. Trimming left V 0 bases short and J 3 bases short, with 6 bases between. CDR1 and CDR2 from the germline V gene are DFQATT and SNEGSKA (reference sequence). The CDR3 totals 13 residues.

The chain employs TRBV29-1 and TRBJ2-5; 10 bases align to TRBD1. The CDR3 is made up of 13 amino acids. Germline V lookup: CDR1 SQVTM, CDR2 ANQGSEA. V dropped 6 bases and J dropped 5; count of bases not matched to a gene: 6. The CDR3 bases are TGCAGCGTCGACAGGGGGCGAGGCGAGACCCAGTACTTC. Protein: CSVDRGRGETQYF.

The chain joins TRBV12-3 or TRBV12-4 to TRBJ2-7, with TRBD2 as a possible D gene (7 bases). V lost 4 bases and J 7 bases, leaving 20 bases between the germline ends. The CDR3 contains 15 residues. CDR3 loop: CASSSGGARVKEQYF. DNA of the CDR3: TGTGCCAGCAGTTCTGGGGGGGCGCGTGTTAAGGAGCAGTACTTC.

V usage is TRBV20-1 and J usage is TRBJ1-4, with D tentatively TRBD1 (5 bases). Germline lookup yields CDR1 DFQATT and CDR2 SNEGSKA (reference sequence). The ends were cut back, 1 base at V and 5 bases at J, with 14 bases in the middle. The CDR3 runs to 15 residues. The CDR3 sequence is CSARVYTRTNEKLFF. CDR3 sequence (DNA): TGCAGTGCTAGAGTCTACACGCGGACAAATGAAAAACTGTTTTTT.

This clonotype was seen more than once but under ten times. CDR3 amino acids: CASSLSLAASTDTQYF. The CDR3 DNA is TGTGCCAGCAGCCTCTCACTAGCGGCTAGCACAGATACGCAGTATTTT. This sequence joins TRBV11-2 and TRBJ2-3, with 8 nucleotides matching TRBD2. Looked up from germline, CDR1 is SGHAT and CDR2 is FQNNGV. The V gene end was trimmed by 5 bases and the J gene end by 0 bases; junction bases not matched to a gene: 7. The CDR3 covers 16 residues.

This clonotype turned up a few times. The chain carries TRBV29-1 and TRBJ2-3, with D possibly being TRBD1 or TRBD2 (6 bases each). The CDR3 is made up of 13 amino acids. V lost 3 bases, J lost 5 bases, and 12 bases lay in between. CDR1 is SQVTM, CDR2 ANQGSEA, per germline. The CDR3 region has the DNA TGCAGCGTTGAGAGGGGGGCGAAAGATACGCAGTATTTT. It codes for CSVERGAKDTQYF.

J is TRBJ1-2 and V is TRBV13, with 9 positions matching TRBD1. Germline CDR1 PRHDT, CDR2 FYEKMQ (reference sequence). V trimming: 6 bases; J trimming: 4 bases; junction bases outside the gene matches: 15. The CDR3 is made up of 17 amino acids. CDR3 DNA sequence: TGTGCCAGCAGTCGAACGGGACAGGGATCCCTCTTCTATGGCTACACCTTC. Translating gives CASSRTGQGSLFYGYTF.

The chain joins TRBV20-1 to TRBJ2-3, with D perhaps matching TRBD1 (5 bases). Trimming took off 4 bases at V and 9 bases at J, with 11 bases between the two ends. The germline gives CDR1 DFQATT, CDR2 SNEGSKA (reference sequence). This CDR3 region has 11 residues. The CDR3 region has the DNA TGCAGTGCTACAGGGCCCGGGACGCAGTATTTT. This encodes CSATGPGTQYF.

This clonotype appeared a few times. The J gene is TRBJ1-2, the V gene TRBV10-3; tentatively, D is TRBD1 (6 bases). Trimming shortened V by 0 bases and J by 8 bases, and 25 bases separated the two germline ends. The CDR3 extends over 18 amino acids. Germline CDR1 is ENHRY and CDR2 is SYGVKD. The DNA for the CDR3 is TGTGCCATCAGTGAGTCAGGGGGGCCAGGGGCACAAGGGACCGGCTACACCTTC. This codes for CAISESGGPGAQGTGYTF.

The chain carries TRBV2 and TRBJ1-2; D unclear. Trimming took 2 bases from V and 8 from J, leaving 12 bases between them. Germline V CDR1 and CDR2: SNHLY, FYNNEI. The CDR3 is made up of 13 amino acids. CDR3 bases: TGTGCCAGCAGTGAAAATTTAGCCCGGGGCTACACCTTC. This gives the protein CASSENLARGYTF.

Details on this clonotype: At one end the junction does not follow the germline gene, possibly because of a read error. The chain uses TRBV20-1 and TRBJ2-2; D might be TRBD2 (5 bases). Germline V gives CDR1 DFQATT, CDR2 SNEGSKA (reference sequence). This CDR3 is built from 14 residues. This CDR3 is CSARSLSNTGERFF. CDR3 in DNA: TGCAGTGCTAGATCCCTTTCTAACACCGGGGAGCGGTTTTTT.

J is TRBJ2-4 and V is TRBV10-3; no definite D call. The CDR3 covers 15 residues. V was shortened by 3 bases and J by 0 bases, with 9 bases between the two germline ends. Germline V lookup: CDR1 ENHRY, CDR2 SYGVKD. The CDR3 DNA follows: TGTGCCATCAGTGAACAGCAGGTAGCCAAAAACATTCAGTACTTC. As protein: CAISEQQVAKNIQYF.

The chain links TRBV5-1 to TRBJ1-2; D call uncertain. The V and J ends lost 0 bases and 0 bases respectively, with 6 bases between them. CDR3 length: 14 residues. From germline, CDR1 is SGHRS and CDR2 YFSETQ. CDR3 sequence: CASSLENPNYGYTF. CDR3 nucleotide sequence: TGCGCCAGCAGCTTGGAGAATCCTAACTATGGCTACACCTTC.

This sequence joins TRBV5-1 and TRBJ2-7; D gene uncertain. Germline values: CDR1 SGHRS, CDR2 YFSETQ. This CDR3 region has 13 residues. V shed 0 bases and J shed 7 bases, with 11 bases lying between them. This chain's CDR3 is CASSLDVNGEQYF. CDR3 nucleotides: TGCGCCAGCAGCTTGGACGTGAATGGGGAGCAGTACTTC.

The chain has TRBV6-6 and TRBJ2-4; D may be TRBD2 (5 bases). This CDR3 has 14 residues. Germline loops: CDR1 MNHNY, CDR2 SVGAGI (reference sequence). V shed 7 bases and J shed 3 bases, with 13 bases lying between them. Written as DNA, the CDR3 is TGTGCCAGCATGGATAGCGATGGCAAAAACATTCAGTACTTC. Translation gives CASMDSDGKNIQYF.

The chain has TRBV5-6 and TRBJ1-2; no firm D call. With 4 bases removed from V and 6 bases from J, the gap between germline ends came to 10 bases. From germline, CDR1 is SGHDT and CDR2 YYEEEE. CDR3 length: 12 amino acids. As DNA, the CDR3 is TGTGCCAGCAGCACCCCCTGGGATGGCTACACCTTC. Translated, it gives CASSTPWDGYTF.

The J gene is TRBJ2-4, the V gene TRBV7-9; the D is unclear. The J call may be in error: the DNA end matches TRBJ2-7 better. CDR1 SEHNR and CDR2 FQNEAQ come from the germline V gene (reference sequence). The CDR3 runs to 14 residues. The CDR3 sequence: CASSPGETEYEQYF. The CDR3 nucleotides are TGTGCCAGCAGCCCTGGAGAGACTGAATACGAGCAGTACTTC.

This clonotype was counted only a few times. The gene calls are TRBV10-2 and TRBJ1-2; tentatively, D is TRBD1 (6 bases). Trimming took 2 bases from V and 4 from J, leaving 14 bases between them. Germline lookup yields CDR1 WSHSY and CDR2 SAAADI. The CDR3 extends over 15 amino acids. This CDR3 is CASSEAGGAGYGYTF. The CDR3, as DNA: TGCGCCAGCAGTGAGGCGGGGGGCGCAGGCTATGGCTACACCTTC.

The chain carries TRBV20-1 and TRBJ2-5; D might be TRBD2 (6 bases). The CDR3 has 15 amino acids. Between the trimmed V and J ends, which lost 4 bases and 2 bases, there was a span of 17 bases. Germline lookup yields CDR1 DFQATT and CDR2 SNEGSKA (reference sequence). CDR3 sequence: CSATKAGRPQETQYF. In DNA, the CDR3 is TGCAGTGCTACAAAGGCGGGACGGCCTCAAGAGACCCAGTACTTC.

The sample holds a few counts of this clonotype. The chain combines TRBV5-1 with TRBJ2-5; D possibly uses TRBD1 or TRBD2 (5 bases each). Trimming took off 2 bases at V and 4 bases at J, with 18 bases between the two ends. CDR1 SGHRS and CDR2 YFSETQ come from the germline V gene. The CDR3 is 16 residues long. The CDR3 loop reads CASSFGPGPRGETQYF. DNA for the CDR3: TGCGCCAGCAGCTTCGGCCCAGGGCCACGGGGAGAGACCCAGTACTTC.

This clonotype was seen a handful of times. The genes are TRBV6-5 and TRBJ1-2, with a possible D match to TRBD1 (5 bases). Per germline, CDR1 MNHEY and CDR2 SVGAGI. The ends were cut back, 6 bases at V and 2 bases at J, with 13 bases in the middle. The CDR3 covers 14 residues. The CDR3 DNA is TGTGCCAGCAGCCGAGGACAAAAGAACTATGGCTACACCTTC. Amino acid sequence: CASSRGQKNYGYTF.